A single sample gave rise to the 22 T cell receptor beta chains below, sequenced in a study of cytomegalovirus exposure and HLA in healthy donors. Amplification used 60 Vbeta primers and 13 Jbeta primers. Sequencing used immunoSEQ multiplex PCR; TCRdb keeps in-frame clones, though not all of them. The table records 95,000 to 150,000 clones, 55% to 75% of them present only once. Sequences were obtained from PBMCs. All receptors come from a woman aged 40 to 55 in good health and CMV-seropositive.

In this sample, this clone turned up once. The chain joins TRBV4-1 to TRBJ2-3, with D possibly being TRBD2 (7 bases). Deletions cut 4 bases from V and 4 bases from J, with 18 bases between. This CDR3 comprises 16 residues. Germline V gene lookup returns CDR1 MGHRA and CDR2 YSYEKL. CDR3 bases: TGCGCCAGCAGCCCCCCTTCGGGGGGCAGAGCAGATACGCAGTATTTT. Translation: CASSPPSGGRADTQYF.

As to this clone: The same CDR3 also results from other DNA sequences found in this sample. The chain joins TRBV7-3 to TRBJ1-1; 8 bases align to TRBD1. This CDR3 comprises 13 residues. Germline V CDR1 and CDR2: SGHTA, FQGTGA. The V segment lost 3 bases and the J segment 5 bases; nucleotides outside the gene matches: 2. CDR3 in DNA: TGTGCCAGCAGCTTGCGACAGGGGACTGAAGCTTTCTTT. Translation gives CASSLRQGTEAFF.

CDR3 sequence (DNA): TGTGCCAGCAGCTTAGTAGGGGGCAGCTTGAACACTGAAGCTTTCTTT. It yields the protein CASSLVGGSLNTEAFF. J is TRBJ1-1 and V is TRBV7-2; 7 bases map to TRBD1. The CDR3 has 16 residues. Per germline, CDR1 SGHTA and CDR2 FQGNSA. Trimming removed 1 base from V and 0 bases from J; junction bases left unmatched: 5.

The chain carries TRBV19 and TRBJ2-7, with 10 bases aligning to TRBD1. CDR1 LNHDA and CDR2 SQIVND come from the germline V gene (reference sequence). This CDR3 is built from 14 residues. The junction had 7 bases not matched to a gene; V was cut back by 5 bases and J by 6 bases. The CDR3 nucleotides are TGTGCCAGTAGTGAGGGGACAGGGGCCTCCGAGCAGTACTTC. Protein product: CASSEGTGASEQYF.

The genes are TRBV5-4 and TRBJ1-4, with D perhaps TRBD1 (6 bases). This CDR3 is 15 amino acids long. CDR1 SGHNT and CDR2 YYREEE come from the germline V gene (reference sequence). Trimming took off 4 bases at V and 0 bases at J, with 10 bases between the two ends. The DNA of the CDR3 is TGTGCCAGCAGCCTGCGGACAGCAACTAATGAAAAACTGTTTTTT. Translation gives CASSLRTATNEKLFF.

This chain uses TRBV15 with TRBJ2-1; TRBD1 matches at 7 bases. J lost 8 bases, V lost 1 base, and 5 bases had no gene match. This CDR3 comprises 14 residues. Germline loops: CDR1 LNHNV, CDR2 YYDKDF (reference sequence). The CDR3 loop reads CATSRVDRDDEQFF. CDR3 coding DNA: TGTGCCACCAGCAGAGTAGACAGGGACGATGAGCAGTTCTTC.

The chain employs TRBV19 and TRBJ2-3, with a possible D match to TRBD1 (6 bases). In germline, CDR1 is LNHDA, CDR2 SQIVND (reference sequence). The CDR3 consists of 14 residues. The germline V and J ends were trimmed by 2 bases and 5 bases, with 11 bases remaining between them. CDR3 in amino acids: CASSIRGLVDTQYF. In DNA, the CDR3 is TGTGCCAGTAGTATAAGGGGGTTAGTAGATACGCAGTATTTT.

The chain combines TRBV4-3 with TRBJ1-1, with 9 nucleotides matching TRBD1. This CDR3 has 15 residues. Germline CDR1 reads LGHNA; CDR2 reads YSLEER. The junction had 6 bases not matched to a gene; V was cut back by 3 bases and J by 4 bases. The CDR3 loop is CASSQAATGGTEAFF. Here the CDR3 DNA reads TGCGCCAGCAGCCAGGCTGCGACAGGGGGCACTGAAGCTTTCTTT.

The chain has TRBV5-1 and TRBJ2-4; D is perhaps TRBD2 (7 bases). The CDR3 extends over 15 amino acids. V lost 6 bases, J lost 4 bases, and 17 bases lay in between. Per the germline V gene, CDR1 is SGHRS and CDR2 is YFSETQ. The CDR3 DNA is TGCGCCAGCACCTTTTTACAGGGAGGGAAAAACATTCAGTACTTC. As protein: CASTFLQGGKNIQYF.

The chain joins TRBV6-5 to TRBJ2-7; a weak D match, TRBD2 (6 bases). This CDR3 is 15 amino acids long. Germline V CDR1 and CDR2: MNHEY, SVGAGI. V lost 5 bases and J 4 bases, leaving 18 bases between the germline ends. The CDR3 sequence is CASSGGLPVGYEQYF. The CDR3 DNA is TGTGCCAGCAGTGGCGGACTACCGGTGGGATACGAGCAGTACTTC.

There are a few counts of this clone. The chain is built from TRBV6-5 and TRBJ2-1; D is unclear. The length of the CDR3 is 15 residues. V was clipped by 4 bases and J by 2 bases, with 12 bases between them. The germline V gene has CDR1 MNHEY and CDR2 SVGAGI. CDR3 bases: TGTGCCAGCAGTTCCCCTATGGGCCCCTACAATGAGCAGTTCTTC. Translation gives CASSSPMGPYNEQFF.

J is TRBJ1-6 and V is TRBV4-3; D not certain. The CDR3 runs 17 residues. In germline, CDR1 is LGHNA, CDR2 YSLEER. V was trimmed by 3 bases and J by 8 bases, leaving 20 bases between them. The chain's CDR3 is CASSHLEEGDFYSPLHF. CDR3 nucleotides: TGCGCCAGCAGCCACCTCGAGGAGGGAGACTTTTATTCACCCCTCCACTTT.

This sequence joins TRBV7-2 and TRBJ1-1; D gene ambiguous. Germline loops: CDR1 SGHTA, CDR2 FQGNSA. The CDR3 extends over 12 amino acids. Trimming stripped 5 bases from V and 1 base from J, with 5 bases between. The CDR3 spells CASSPKNTEAFF. The CDR3 DNA reads TGTGCCAGCAGCCCCAAGAACACTGAAGCTTTCTTT.

The chain has TRBV5-5 and TRBJ2-1; D remains unclear. CDR3 length: 13 amino acids. The ends were cut back, 0 bases at V and 3 bases at J, with 4 bases in the middle. Per the germline V gene, CDR1 is SGHKS and CDR2 is YYEKEE (reference sequence). The CDR3, as DNA: TGTGCCAGCAGCTTGGACAGCTACAATGAGCAGTTCTTC. Amino acids: CASSLDSYNEQFF.

This clone showed up just once. The chain couples TRBV7-6 to TRBJ2-1, with 9 bases identical to TRBD1. Trimming cost V 2 bases and J 7 bases; bases outside gene matches: 9. Looked up from germline, CDR1 is SGHVS and CDR2 is FNYEAQ. This CDR3 has 16 residues. CDR3 sequence: CASSLRPGQGTNEQFF. The CDR3 DNA sequence: TGTGCCAGCAGCTTAAGACCGGGACAGGGAACAAATGAGCAGTTCTTC.

Written as DNA, the CDR3 is TGTGCCAGCAGCCCTTGGGGCGGGGGGAACCAAGAGACCCAGTACTTC. Protein product: CASSPWGGGNQETQYF. The chain has TRBV11-2 and TRBJ2-5; 8 nucleotides line up with TRBD2. Germline lookup yields CDR1 SGHAT and CDR2 FQNNGV. This CDR3 is built from 16 residues. J lost 0 bases, V lost 5 bases, and 8 bases had no gene match.

The genes are TRBV2 and TRBJ1-1; 8 bases align to TRBD1. The CDR3 is 15 residues long. Germline trimming cut 2 bases from V and 1 base from J; bases unmatched to any gene: 3. The germline V gene has CDR1 SNHLY and CDR2 FYNNEI. The CDR3 reads CASSEYGQGNTEAFF. DNA of the CDR3: TGTGCCAGCAGTGAATACGGACAGGGGAACACTGAAGCTTTCTTT.

This clone was seen more than once but under ten times. The CDR3: CSASRNTEAFF. The CDR3 DNA reads as TGCAGTGCTAGCAGGAACACTGAAGCTTTCTTT. J is TRBJ1-1 and V is TRBV20-1, with D hard to call. The CDR3 contains 11 residues. The V end lost 3 bases, the J end lost 1 base, and 3 bases lay between the germline ends. Germline assignment: CDR1 DFQATT and CDR2 SNEGSKA (reference sequence).

The rearrangement joins TRBV11-2 to TRBJ2-3; TRBD2 matches 8 bases. The length of the CDR3 is 14 residues. After removal of 5 bases from V and 3 bases from J, the junction contained 4 bases not matched to a gene. Germline CDR1 SGHAT, CDR2 FQNNGV. CDR3 nucleotide sequence: TGTGCCAGCAGCCCCGGGGGGGTAACAGATACGCAGTATTTT. Protein product: CASSPGGVTDTQYF.

The chain combines TRBV7-9 with TRBJ1-2; maybe TRBD1 (5 bases). CDR3 length: 15 amino acids. The germline gives CDR1 SEHNR, CDR2 FQNEAQ (reference sequence). V was pared by 1 base and J by 7 bases, with 16 bases between. CDR3 sequence reads: CASSLGGGLAGGYTF. CDR3 bases: TGTGCCAGCAGCTTAGGGGGGGGTTTGGCTGGTGGCTACACCTTC.

The chain carries TRBV5-5 and TRBJ2-1; D gene uncertain. The CDR3 extends over 13 amino acids. The germline V and J ends were trimmed by 0 bases and 2 bases, with 3 bases remaining between them. Germline CDR1 SGHKS, CDR2 YYEKEE (reference sequence). The CDR3 nucleotides are TGTGCCAGCAGCTTGGCAACCTACAATGAGCAGTTCTTC. It yields the protein CASSLATYNEQFF.

This chain links TRBV7-8 with TRBJ1-4; tentatively, D is TRBD1 (5 bases). Between the trimmed V and J ends, which lost 3 bases and 5 bases, there was a span of 22 bases. This CDR3 region has 18 residues. The germline gives CDR1 SGHVS, CDR2 FQNEAQ. The CDR3 protein is CASSLESGAAGGNEKLFF. Written as DNA, the CDR3 is TGTGCCAGCAGCTTGGAGTCCGGGGCGGCGGGGGGGAATGAAAAACTGTTTTTT.